This T cell receptor beta chain was sequenced during a study of T cell changes during pregnancy in multiple sclerosis. The repertoire was sequenced with immunoSEQ multiplex PCR; TCRdb's copy has only in-frame clones and lacks some. The sample includes some 99,000 clones, 92% of them seen just once. The germline gives CDR1 SEHNR, CDR2 FQNEAQ (reference sequence). The CDR3 extends over 16 amino acids. V was clipped by 5 bases and J by 3 bases; unmatched bases: 9. The chain has TRBV7-9 and TRBJ2-1, with TRBD2 matching 8 bases. Sequencing was performed on peripheral blood, taken after pregnancy. The receptor comes from a female donor in good health, enrolled as a control in a pregnancy study. The chain's CDR3 is CASSLSGAISYNEQFF. CDR3 bases: TGTGCCAGCAGCCTTAGCGGGGCGATTAGCTACAATGAGCAGTTCTTC.